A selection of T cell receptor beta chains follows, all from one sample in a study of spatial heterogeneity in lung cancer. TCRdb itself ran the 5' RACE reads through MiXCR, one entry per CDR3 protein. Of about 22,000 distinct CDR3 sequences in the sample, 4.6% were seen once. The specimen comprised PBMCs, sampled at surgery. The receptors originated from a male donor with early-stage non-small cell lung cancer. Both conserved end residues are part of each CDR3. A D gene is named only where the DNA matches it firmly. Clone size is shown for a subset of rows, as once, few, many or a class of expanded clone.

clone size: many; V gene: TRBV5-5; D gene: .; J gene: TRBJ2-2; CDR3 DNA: TGTGCCAGCAGCTTGGCTCCAGGGGTTAGGAACACCGGGGAGCTGTTTTTT; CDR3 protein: CASSLAPGVRNTGELFF
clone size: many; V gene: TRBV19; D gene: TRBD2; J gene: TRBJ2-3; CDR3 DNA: TGTGCCAGTAGTATTGGGACTAGCGGAATCACAGATACGCAGTATTTT; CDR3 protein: CASSIGTSGITDTQYF
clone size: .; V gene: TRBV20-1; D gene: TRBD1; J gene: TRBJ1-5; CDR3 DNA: TGCAGTGCTAGCCCCACAGGACAGGGGAATCAGCCCCAGCATTTT; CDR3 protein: CSASPTGQGNQPQHF
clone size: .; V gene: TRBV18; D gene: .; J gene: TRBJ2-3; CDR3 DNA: TGTGCCAGCTCAGAGCTAGAGGGATCAGATACGCAGTATTTT; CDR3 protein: CASSELEGSDTQYF
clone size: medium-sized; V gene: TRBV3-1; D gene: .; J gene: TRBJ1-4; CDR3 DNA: TGTGCCAGCAGCCCCGACAGTCTGAGACTGTTTTTT; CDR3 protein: CASSPDSLRLFF
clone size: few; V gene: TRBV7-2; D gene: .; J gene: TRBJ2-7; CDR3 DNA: TGTGCCAGCAGCCCCACCAGCTACGAGCAGTACTTC; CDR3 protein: CASSPTSYEQYF
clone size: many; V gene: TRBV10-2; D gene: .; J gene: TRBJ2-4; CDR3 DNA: TGCGCCAGCAGTGGGGGCGCGTCCCGGAACATTCAGTACTTC; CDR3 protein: CASSGGASRNIQYF
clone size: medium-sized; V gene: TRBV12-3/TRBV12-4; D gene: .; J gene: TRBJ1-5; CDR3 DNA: TGTGCCAGCAGTTTTAGTGGGGGTCCGAATCAGCCCCAGCATTTT; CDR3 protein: CASSFSGGPNQPQHF
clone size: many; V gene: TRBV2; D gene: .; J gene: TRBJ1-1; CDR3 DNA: TGTGCCAGCAGTGTCCGGGGGGACACTGAAGCTTTCTTT; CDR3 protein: CASSVRGDTEAFF
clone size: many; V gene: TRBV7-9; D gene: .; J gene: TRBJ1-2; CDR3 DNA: TGTGCCAGCAGCTCTCAATTGGAGTCTAACTATGGCTACACCTTC; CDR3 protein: CASSSQLESNYGYTF
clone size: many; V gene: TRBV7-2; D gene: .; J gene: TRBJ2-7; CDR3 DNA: TGTGCCAGCAGCTCCCTAGATCTCGAGCAGTACTTC; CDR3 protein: CASSSLDLEQYF
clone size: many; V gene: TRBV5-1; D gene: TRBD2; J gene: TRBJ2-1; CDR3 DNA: TGCGCCAGTCACTCCGGGACTAGCGGGAGAAATGAGCAGTTCTTC; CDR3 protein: CASHSGTSGRNEQFF
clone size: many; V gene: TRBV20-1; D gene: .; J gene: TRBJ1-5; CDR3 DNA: TGCAGTGCTAGTCCAGGGAAGGCGAATCAGCCCCAGCATTTT; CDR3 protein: CSASPGKANQPQHF
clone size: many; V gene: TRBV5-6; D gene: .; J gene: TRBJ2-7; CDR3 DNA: TGTGCCAGCAGCTTGGTGGGTTACGAGCAGTACTTC; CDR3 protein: CASSLVGYEQYF
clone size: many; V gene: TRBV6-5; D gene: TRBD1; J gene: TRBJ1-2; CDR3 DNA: TGTGCCAGCAGTAAGGGGGCGCGGATCTATGGCTACACCTTC; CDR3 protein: CASSKGARIYGYTF
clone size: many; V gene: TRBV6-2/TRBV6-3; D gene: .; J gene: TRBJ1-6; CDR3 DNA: TGTGCCAGCAGTTACCTTGCCGGGTTAAATTCACCCCTCCACTTT; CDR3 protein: CASSYLAGLNSPLHF
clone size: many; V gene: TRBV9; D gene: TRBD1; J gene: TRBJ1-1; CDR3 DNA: TGTGCCAGCAGCCGGGACAGTGAAGCTTTCTTT; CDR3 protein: CASSRDSEAFF
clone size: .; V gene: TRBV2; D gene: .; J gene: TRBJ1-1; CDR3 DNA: TGTGCCAGCAGTGCTGGGGGGCTAGTAGCTTTCTTT; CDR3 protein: CASSAGGLVAFF
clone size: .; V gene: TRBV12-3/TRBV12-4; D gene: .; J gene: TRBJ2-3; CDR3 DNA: TGTGCCAGCGGAGGGGCAGGGAGCACAGATACGCAGTATTTT; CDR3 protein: CASGGAGSTDTQYF
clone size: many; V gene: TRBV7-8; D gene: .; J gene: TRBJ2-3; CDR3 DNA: TGTGCCAGCAGCTTACAGGGCGCAGATACGCAGTATTTT; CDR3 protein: CASSLQGADTQYF
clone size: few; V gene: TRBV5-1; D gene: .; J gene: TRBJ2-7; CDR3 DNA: TGCGCCAGCAGCGCCCAGACAAGCTCCTACGAGCAGTACTTC; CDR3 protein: CASSAQTSSYEQYF
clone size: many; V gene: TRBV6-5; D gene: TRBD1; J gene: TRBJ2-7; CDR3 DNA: TGTGCCAGCGCGGACAGGGAGTACGAGCAGTACTTC; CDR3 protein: CASADREYEQYF
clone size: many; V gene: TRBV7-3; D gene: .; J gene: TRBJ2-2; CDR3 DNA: TGTGCCAGCAGCTCCCAAGTAGGCGGGGAGCTGTTTTTT; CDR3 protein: CASSSQVGGELFF
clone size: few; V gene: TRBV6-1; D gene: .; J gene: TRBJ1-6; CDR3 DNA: TGTGCCAGCCGCCCGGACAGCTATAATTCACCCCTCCACTTT; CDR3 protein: CASRPDSYNSPLHF
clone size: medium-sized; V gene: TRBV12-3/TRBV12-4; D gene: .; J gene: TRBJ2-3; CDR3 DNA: TGTGCCAGCAGTTTATCCAGCACAGATACGCAGTATTTT; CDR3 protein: CASSLSSTDTQYF
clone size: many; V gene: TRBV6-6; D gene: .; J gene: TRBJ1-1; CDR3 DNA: TGTGCCAGCAGCTGGATAGGATCTGAAGCTTTCTTT; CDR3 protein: CASSWIGSEAFF
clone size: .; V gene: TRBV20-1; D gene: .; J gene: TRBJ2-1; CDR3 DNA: TGCAGTGCTAGCGATATAAGGTCCTACAATGAGCAGTTCTTC; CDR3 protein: CSASDIRSYNEQFF
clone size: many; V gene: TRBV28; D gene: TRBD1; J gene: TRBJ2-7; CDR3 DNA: TGTGCCAGCACCAGGACAGGGACCTACAATCCCTCCTACGAGCAGTACTTC; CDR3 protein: CASTRTGTYNPSYEQYF